The 26 T cell receptor beta chains below were found in one sample sequenced in a study of technical replicates of blood from a few donors. Measured with immunoSEQ multiplex PCR; TCRdb has only the in-frame clones, and not every one. The table lists tens of thousands of clones, around 93% of them singletons, with roughly 0.25% in the top ten. The sequenced sample consisted of T cells isolated from PBMCs. The receptors were gathered from a human donor in good health.

The rearrangement joins TRBV12-5 to TRBJ2-5; D is uncertain. This CDR3 has 16 residues. Germline V gene lookup returns CDR1 LGHNT and CDR2 FRNRAP. The ends were cut back, 8 bases at V and 3 bases at J, with 22 bases in the middle. The CDR3 reads CASSGPLPKPKETQYF. DNA of the CDR3: TGTGCTAGTTCTGGGCCCTTACCCAAGCCCAAAGAGACCCAGTACTTC. Full variable domain (outside the CDR3, taken from reference TRBV12-5 and TRBJ2-5): DARVTQTPRHKVTEMGQEVTMRCQPILGHNTVFWYRQTMMQGLELLAYFRNRAPLDDSGMPKDRFSAEMPDATLATLKIQPSEPRDSAVYFCASSGPLPKPKETQYFGPGTRLLVL.

The rearrangement links TRBV6-1 to TRBJ2-5, with D perhaps matching TRBD1 (6 bases). This CDR3 contains 13 residues. The germline V gene has CDR1 MNHNS and CDR2 SASEGT. V was trimmed by 8 bases and J by 5 bases, leaving 15 bases between them. The CDR3 coding sequence is TGTGCCAGCGAAAGGGGGTCTAGGGAGACCCAGTACTTC. Translating it yields CASERGSRETQYF.

The count of this clone is one. V usage is TRBV7-8 and J usage is TRBJ1-5, with D unclear. V lost 5 bases and J 0 bases, leaving 11 bases between the germline ends. The CDR3 covers 15 residues. The germline CDR1 and CDR2 sequences are SGHVS and FQNEAQ. The CDR3 DNA reads as TGTGCCAGCAGCGGAGAGGTAATTAGCAATCAGCCCCAGCATTTT. Translated: CASSGEVISNQPQHF.

The sample holds a few counts of this clone. The chain uses TRBV9 and TRBJ1-1; tentative D call: TRBD1 (5 bases). V was pared by 4 bases and J by 5 bases, with 12 bases between. This CDR3 has 13 residues. Germline CDR1 is SGDLS and CDR2 is YYNGEE. Here the CDR3 DNA reads TGTGCCAGCAGCCCCGGGGGATGGACTGAAGCTTTCTTT. Translated, it gives CASSPGGWTEAFF. The full variable domain, its missing parts supplied by reference TRBV9 and TRBJ1-1, is DSGVTQTPKHLITATGQRVTLRCSPRSGDLSVYWYQQSLDQGLQFLIQYYNGEERAKGNILERFSAQQFPDLHSELNLSSLELGDSALYFCASSPGGWTEAFFGQGTRLTVV.

The chain carries TRBV14 and TRBJ1-2, with D hard to call. Germline loops: CDR1 SGHDN, CDR2 FVKESK. This CDR3 spans 16 amino acids. V lost 1 base and J 8 bases, leaving 20 bases between the germline ends. The CDR3 here is CASSQGPEGWVWGYTF. The CDR3 DNA reads as TGTGCCAGCAGCCAAGGCCCCGAGGGATGGGTTTGGGGCTACACCTTC.

This clone was counted a single time. V and J are TRBV6-5 and TRBJ2-1, with D possibly matching TRBD1 (6 bases). The CDR3 spans 12 residues. Germline values: CDR1 MNHEY, CDR2 SVGAGI. V was shortened by 5 bases and J by 5 bases, with 7 bases between the two germline ends. The DNA for the CDR3 is TGTGCCAGCAGTAACAGGGACAATGAGCAGTTCTTC. Translating it yields CASSNRDNEQFF.

This clone was seen a single time. The rearrangement links TRBV4-2 to TRBJ2-1; 9 positions match TRBD2. Germline V gives CDR1 LGHNA, CDR2 YNFKEQ. This CDR3 contains 16 residues. The V gene end was trimmed by 1 base and the J gene end by 6 bases; junction bases not matched to a gene: 7. CDR3 nucleotide sequence: TGTGCCAGCAGCCAAGTGGCTCCGGGACTAGCCAATGAGCAGTTCTTC. Protein product: CASSQVAPGLANEQFF.

The chain is built from TRBV5-1 and TRBJ1-1; 9 bases are shared with TRBD1. The CDR3 has 16 amino acids. Trimming at V came to 5 bases and at J to 3 bases, leaving 11 bases not matched to a gene. Germline lookup yields CDR1 SGHRS and CDR2 YFSETQ. CDR3 protein: CASRQGALILDTEAFF. In DNA form, the CDR3 reads TGCGCCAGCAGACAGGGGGCGCTTATTCTCGACACTGAAGCTTTCTTT.

The V gene is TRBV7-9, the J gene TRBJ1-2; no reliable D call. CDR1 is SEHNR and CDR2 is FQNEAQ in the germline V gene (reference sequence). CDR3 size: 14 residues. V was cut by 5 bases and J by 2 bases, with 12 bases left in between. Here the CDR3 DNA reads TGTGCCAGCAGCCCCAGCGTCCCAAACTATGGCTACACCTTC. Protein: CASSPSVPNYGYTF.

This chain connects TRBV30 to TRBJ2-1; 7 nucleotides align to TRBD1. CDR1 and CDR2 (germline): GTSNPN, SVGIG (reference sequence). V was clipped by 0 bases and J by 8 bases; unmatched bases: 4. The CDR3 is made up of 13 amino acids. CDR3 sequence (DNA): TGTGCCTGGAGTGTGACAGGGATCCATGAGCAGTTCTTC. It codes for CAWSVTGIHEQFF.

The CDR3 sequence is CASSPVGQTYEQYF. CDR3 coding DNA: TGTGCCAGCTCACCAGTGGGACAAACCTACGAGCAGTACTTC. The V and J genes are TRBV18 and TRBJ2-7, with D perhaps TRBD1 (6 bases). The CDR3 is made up of 14 amino acids. Germline V gene data show CDR1 as KGHSH and CDR2 as LQKENI. V was cut by 2 bases and J by 2 bases, with 10 bases left in between.

The gene calls are TRBV5-6 and TRBJ1-2; 8 nucleotides line up with TRBD1. The germline CDR1 and CDR2 sequences are SGHDT and YYEEEE. The CDR3 is made up of 12 amino acids. The trim removed 4 bases at V and 7 bases at J, leaving 3 bases unmatched. The CDR3 DNA reads as TGTGCCAGCAGCCCGGGGACAGGTGGCTACACCTTC. Its translation: CASSPGTGGYTF.

This clone was observed once. The V gene is TRBV28, the J gene TRBJ1-4; a weak D match, TRBD1 (6 bases). Germline V gene sequence: CDR1 MDHEN, CDR2 SYDVKM. Trimming took 3 bases from V and 4 from J, leaving 9 bases between them. CDR3 length: 14 residues. The CDR3 sequence is CASSLRQVNEKLFF. DNA of the CDR3: TGTGCCAGCAGTTTGAGACAGGTTAATGAAAAACTGTTTTTT.

The CDR3 DNA is TGTGCCACTCCCCGGCGGGAGACAGATACGCAGTATTTT. This sequence encodes CATPRRETDTQYF. The V and J genes are TRBV7-9 and TRBJ2-3, with 7 bases lining up with TRBD2. Germline CDR1 reads SEHNR; CDR2 reads FQNEAQ (reference sequence). This CDR3 has 13 amino acids. Trimming cost V 10 bases and J 3 bases; bases outside gene matches: 7.

The J gene is TRBJ2-7, the V gene TRBV2; 7 positions agree with TRBD2. The ends lost 8 bases at V and 3 bases at J; junction bases unmatched: 7. Per the germline V gene, CDR1 is SNHLY and CDR2 is FYNNEI. The CDR3 extends over 13 amino acids. The CDR3 spells CASWGGGGYEQYF. CDR3 DNA: TGTGCCAGCTGGGGGGGTGGAGGCTACGAGCAGTACTTC.

The chain couples TRBV4-1 to TRBJ2-2; TRBD2 matches at 7 bases. In germline, CDR1 is MGHRA, CDR2 YSYEKL. This CDR3 is built from 15 residues. The ends lost 5 bases at V and 0 bases at J; junction bases unmatched: 3. CDR3 region: CASSGRGANTGELFF. DNA of the CDR3: TGCGCCAGCAGCGGGAGGGGAGCGAACACCGGGGAGCTGTTTTTT.

The rearrangement uses TRBV27 and TRBJ2-7; tentative D call: TRBD2 (5 bases). The V gene lost 6 bases and the J gene lost 5 bases, with 11 bases spanning the gap. Germline loops: CDR1 MNHEY, CDR2 SMNVEV (reference sequence). The CDR3 is 12 amino acids. The CDR3 nucleotides are TGTGCCAGCAGCGTACTCGGGGACGAGCAGTACTTC. Its protein product is CASSVLGDEQYF.

The rearrangement joins TRBV25-1 to TRBJ1-2; 10 nucleotides agree with TRBD1. Trimming cost V 3 bases and J 0 bases; bases outside gene matches: 7. CDR3 length: 17 amino acids. Germline CDR1 is MGHDK and CDR2 is SYGVNS. Here the CDR3 reads CASSDSRDRGPNYGYTF. The CDR3 DNA follows: TGTGCCAGCAGTGACTCACGGGACAGGGGCCCTAACTATGGCTACACCTTC.

Here the CDR3 reads CASSWELAGGYEQYF. The DNA for the CDR3 is TGCGCCAGCAGCTGGGAGCTAGCGGGAGGGTACGAGCAGTACTTC. V usage is TRBV5-1 and J usage is TRBJ2-7, with TRBD2 matching 12 bases. The junction had 5 bases not matched to a gene; V was cut back by 3 bases and J by 4 bases. The length of the CDR3 is 15 residues. Germline assignment: CDR1 SGHRS and CDR2 YFSETQ.

This clone appeared once. The chain employs TRBV2 and TRBJ1-1, with D possibly being TRBD1 (6 bases). The CDR3 runs to 13 residues. V lost 9 bases and J 2 bases, leaving 13 bases between the germline ends. In germline, CDR1 is SNHLY, CDR2 FYNNEI. This chain's CDR3 is CARGGGPNTEAFF. The CDR3 DNA follows: TGTGCCAGGGGCGGGGGGCCTAACACTGAAGCTTTCTTT.

V is TRBV4-1 and J is TRBJ1-1; D might be TRBD1 (6 bases). CDR3 size: 16 residues. CDR1 and CDR2 (germline): MGHRA, YSYEKL. Trimming removed 3 bases at V and 1 base at J, with 15 bases between. The DNA for the CDR3 is TGCGCCAGCAGCCAGGCCAACAGGGCTGCGAACACTGAAGCTTTCTTT. It codes for CASSQANRAANTEAFF.

This clone was seen just once. This chain joins TRBV5-1 and TRBJ1-6; tentatively, D is TRBD1 (5 bases). This CDR3 has 17 residues. From germline, CDR1 is SGHRS and CDR2 YFSETQ. V lost 4 bases to trimming and J lost 10 bases, with 24 bases between them. CDR3 region: CASSPLQGSRRGSPLHF. For the CDR3, the DNA is TGCGCCAGCAGCCCGCTTCAGGGATCCCGAAGGGGATCACCCCTCCACTTT.

This clone appeared a few times. The gene calls are TRBV29-1 and TRBJ1-1; unclear D gene. Germline V gives CDR1 SQVTM, CDR2 ANQGSEA. The CDR3 is 12 amino acids. The V end was cut by 2 bases, the J end by 8 bases, with 12 bases between. CDR3 region: CSVEREAAEAFF. DNA for the CDR3: TGCAGCGTTGAAAGAGAGGCGGCAGAAGCTTTCTTT.

The rearrangement links TRBV4-2 to TRBJ2-1, with TRBD2 as a possible D gene (6 bases). This CDR3 is built from 16 residues. V lost 1 base and J 0 bases, leaving 10 bases between the germline ends. Germline values: CDR1 LGHNA, CDR2 YNFKEQ. Written as DNA, the CDR3 is TGTGCCAGCAGCCAAGGGGAGGTAAGCTCCTACAATGAGCAGTTCTTC. Its protein product is CASSQGEVSSYNEQFF.

Judged by abundance, this clone is medium-sized. V is TRBV9 and J is TRBJ2-7; TRBD2 matches 9 bases. Losses at the gene ends were 0 bases for V and 3 bases for J; bases not matched to a gene: 4. The CDR3 is 15 residues long. Germline V CDR1 and CDR2: SGDLS, YYNGEE. The CDR3 sequence is CASSVAGGGGYEQYF. CDR3 coding DNA: TGTGCCAGCAGCGTAGCTGGCGGGGGGGGCTACGAGCAGTACTTC.

This rearrangement joins TRBV19 to TRBJ2-2; 8 positions agree with TRBD2. Per the germline V gene, CDR1 is LNHDA and CDR2 is SQIVND (reference sequence). Trimming at V came to 4 bases and at J to 5 bases, leaving 3 bases not matched to a gene. This CDR3 contains 14 residues. The CDR3 sequence is CASSTSGLTGELFF. The CDR3 coding sequence is TGTGCCAGTAGTACTAGCGGGTTGACCGGGGAGCTGTTTTTT.